This T cell receptor (beta chain) was captured in a study of cytomegalovirus exposure and HLA in healthy donors. Vbeta (60) and Jbeta (13) primers were used in the PCR. Using immunoSEQ multiplex PCR, the repertoire was profiled, and TCRdb retains in-frame clones only, with some absent. The table records 160,000 or so clones, roughly 80% of them present only once. Per germline, CDR1 SQVTM and CDR2 ANQGSEA. With 7 bases clipped from V and 6 bases from J, the junction kept 6 bases outside the gene matches. This CDR3 is 11 amino acids long. This receptor was taken from a female donor in good health and CMV-seronegative. Source material: PBMCs. J is TRBJ2-7 and V is TRBV29-1; 7 nucleotides align to TRBD1. The CDR3 DNA reads as TGCAGCGGCTTTAAGGGGGCCGAGCAGTACTTC. Its protein product is CSGFKGAEQYF.